Each of the 32 T cell receptor beta chains below was sequenced from the same sample in a study of radiation and T cells in renal cell carcinoma. Time point here: baseline pretreatment blood. Indicated treatment: 15 Gy SBRT to primary tumor, nephrectomy 4 weeks later. Clones were read by immunoSEQ multiplex PCR, and TCRdb kept only the in-frame ones, dropping some. The top ten hold around 5.8% of the sample, which has some 100,000 clones, about four fifths seen once. This material consisted of blood, taken from a patient whose treatment included radiotherapy and nephrectomy. The receptor set was obtained from a man between 60 and 75 years old with renal cell carcinoma.

CDR3 sequence: CASRLAGGRKETQYF. Here the CDR3 DNA reads TGCGCCAGCCGACTAGCGGGAGGTAGGAAAGAGACCCAGTACTTC. V and J are TRBV4-1 and TRBJ2-5; TRBD2 matches 13 bases. Looked up from germline, CDR1 is MGHRA and CDR2 is YSYEKL. The length of the CDR3 is 15 residues. Trimming at V came to 8 bases and at J to 3 bases, leaving 6 bases not matched to a gene.

The chain employs TRBV21-1 and TRBJ2-3. TRBV21-1 corresponds to a pseudogene. CDR3 size: 15 residues. DNA of the CDR3: TGTGCCAGCAGCAAAGTGAATTGGGGCACAGATACGCAGTATTTT. Protein sequence: CASSKVNWGTDTQYF.

This chain connects TRBV6-5 to TRBJ2-2, with D perhaps TRBD2 (6 bases). Germline loops: CDR1 MNHEY, CDR2 SVGAGI. Trimming cost V 0 bases and J 4 bases, with 12 bases left between them. The CDR3 spans 16 residues. The CDR3 DNA reads as TGTGCCAGCAGTTACTCGACGGGGCGGGGCACCGGGGAGCTGTTTTTT. It yields the protein CASSYSTGRGTGELFF.

The chain links TRBV9 to TRBJ2-5; D may be TRBD1 or TRBD2 (5 bases each). This CDR3 is 15 amino acids long. V shed 0 bases and J shed 1 base, with 10 bases lying between them. Per germline, CDR1 SGDLS and CDR2 YYNGEE. The DNA of the CDR3 is TGTGCCAGCAGCGTAGCGGGGCTGCTCCAAGAGACCCAGTACTTC. It yields the protein CASSVAGLLQETQYF.

The CDR3 reads CASSSGGDTEAFF. The CDR3 nucleotides read TGTGCCAGCAGCTCAGGGGGGGACACTGAAGCTTTCTTT. This chain uses TRBV7-6 with TRBJ1-1; 7 positions match TRBD1. The V gene end was trimmed by 4 bases and the J gene end by 3 bases; junction bases not matched to a gene: 2. Germline V CDR1 and CDR2: SGHVS, FNYEAQ. CDR3 size: 13 residues.

Details on this clone: The junction shows a germline mismatch at one end, possibly a read error. The chain is built from TRBV5-1 and TRBJ1-2; D is undetermined. The CDR3 sequence is 16 residues long. From germline, CDR1 is SGHRS and CDR2 YFSETQ. Here the CDR3 DNA reads TGCGCCAGCAGTCGATCAGGTAGTGAGGGCAACTGTGGCTACACCTTC. This gives the protein CASSRSGSEGNCGYTF. Looking up the rest from reference TRBV5-1 and TRBJ1-2 gives the full variable domain: KAGVTQTPRYLIKTRGQQVTLSCSPISGHRSVSWYQQTPGQGLQFLFEYFSETQRNKGNFPGRFSGRQFSNSRSEMNVSTLELGDSALYLCASSRSGSEGNCGYTFGSGTRLTVV.

The chain links TRBV18 to TRBJ1-5; 11 positions match TRBD1. The germline CDR1 and CDR2 sequences are KGHSH and LQKENI. V was clipped by 4 bases and J by 1 base; unmatched bases: 12. CDR3 size: 19 residues. The CDR3 loop is CASSLNRDRGRLSNQPQHF. The CDR3 DNA is TGTGCCAGCTCACTCAATCGGGACAGGGGGAGATTAAGCAATCAGCCCCAGCATTTT.

The chain combines TRBV5-1 with TRBJ2-2, with a weak D call TRBD2 (6 bases). Germline loops: CDR1 SGHRS, CDR2 YFSETQ. The V end lost 3 bases, the J end lost 3 bases, and 15 bases lay between the germline ends. CDR3 length: 16 residues. CDR3 DNA sequence: TGCGCCAGCAGCTCTGCCGGGAGACGATACACCGGGGAGCTGTTTTTT. It is translated as CASSSAGRRYTGELFF.

The CDR3 region has the DNA TGTGCCAGTAGTATGGCCGCGGACCCATCGCATGAGCAGTTCTTC. It translates to CASSMAADPSHEQFF. The V gene is TRBV19, the J gene TRBJ2-1; no firm D call. Germline lookup yields CDR1 LNHDA and CDR2 SQIVND (reference sequence). V gave up 3 bases and J gave up 8 bases, with 17 bases separating them. CDR3 size: 15 residues. Full variable domain (missing parts from reference TRBV19 and TRBJ2-1): DGGITQSPKYLFRKEGQNVTLSCEQNLNHDAMYWYRQDPGQGLRLIYYSQIVNDFQKGDIAEGYSVSREKKESFPLTVTSAQKNPTAFYLCASSMAADPSHEQFFGPGTRLTVL.

The V call is TRBV29-1, the J call TRBJ1-3, with TRBD1 identical over 7 bases. Germline V gene lookup returns CDR1 SQVTM and CDR2 ANQGSEA. The V gene end was trimmed by 5 bases and the J gene end by 0 bases; junction bases not matched to a gene: 7. The CDR3 extends over 15 amino acids. The CDR3 loop is CSVTGTASSGNTIYF. CDR3 DNA: TGCAGCGTTACTGGGACAGCAAGCTCTGGAAACACCATATATTTT.

This chain uses TRBV19 with TRBJ2-7, with 9 bases identical to TRBD1. With V trimmed by 8 bases and J by 3 bases, 8 bases remained unmatched. This CDR3 region has 14 residues. Per germline, CDR1 LNHDA and CDR2 SQIVND (reference sequence). The CDR3 here is CASGGTGLFYEQYF. The CDR3, as DNA: TGTGCCAGTGGCGGGACAGGGCTCTTCTACGAGCAGTACTTC.

On this clone itself: Other DNA sequences in this specimen translate into the identical CDR3. J is TRBJ2-3 and V is TRBV5-6, with D perhaps matching TRBD2 (5 bases). The CDR3 runs 14 residues. The ends were cut back, 0 bases at V and 3 bases at J, with 8 bases in the middle. Germline values: CDR1 SGHDT, CDR2 YYEEEE. The CDR3 DNA sequence: TGTGCCAGCAGCTTGGTGGGGAGAACAGATACGCAGTATTTT. Protein: CASSLVGRTDTQYF.

The V call is TRBV27, the J call TRBJ1-2; D call uncertain. Germline CDR1 MNHEY, CDR2 SMNVEV (reference sequence). This CDR3 spans 13 amino acids. The V and J ends lost 3 bases and 4 bases respectively, with 9 bases between them. The CDR3, as DNA: TGTGCCAGCAGTTTCCTCGGGAGCTATGGCTACACCTTC. Amino acids: CASSFLGSYGYTF.

The gene calls are TRBV29-1 and TRBJ2-7; D gene ambiguous. Looked up from germline, CDR1 is SQVTM and CDR2 is ANQGSEA. This CDR3 is built from 11 residues. Trimming stripped 4 bases from V and 2 bases from J, with 6 bases between. CDR3 amino acids: CSVVLAYEQYF. Written as DNA, the CDR3 is TGCAGCGTTGTCCTTGCCTACGAGCAGTACTTC.

The CDR3, as DNA: TGTGCCAGCAGTTCTCCCGGGACTAGCGGCCTCTCCTACGAGCAGTACTTC. Translation: CASSSPGTSGLSYEQYF. V is TRBV28 and J is TRBJ2-7, with 11 bases aligning to TRBD2. The CDR3 is 17 residues long. After removal of 4 bases from V and 0 bases from J, the junction contained 8 bases not matched to a gene. Germline-derived CDR1 and CDR2 are MDHEN and SYDVKM. Variable domain in full (rest from reference TRBV28 and TRBJ2-7): DVKVTQSSRYLVKRTGEKVFLECVQDMDHENMFWYRQDPGLGLRLIYFSYDVKMKEKGDIPEGYSVSREKKERFSLILESASTNQTSMYLCASSSPGTSGLSYEQYFGPGTRLTVT.

CDR3 DNA: TGTGCCAGCAGCTTAGGACCTACCGATAACGAGCAGTACTTC. Protein product: CASSLGPTDNEQYF. The rearrangement joins TRBV5-6 to TRBJ2-7; D not certain. Germline loops: CDR1 SGHDT, CDR2 YYEEEE. V was pared by 2 bases and J by 5 bases, with 14 bases between. CDR3 length equals 14 residues.

V and J are TRBV19 and TRBJ2-1, with D possibly being TRBD2 (5 bases). Germline lookup yields CDR1 LNHDA and CDR2 SQIVND (reference sequence). V lost 3 bases and J 4 bases, leaving 10 bases between the germline ends. The CDR3 has 14 amino acids. DNA for the CDR3: TGTGCCAGTAGTATCGACCGAGGGTACAATGAGCAGTTCTTC. This translates into CASSIDRGYNEQFF.

The V and J genes are TRBV5-6 and TRBJ2-2; D unclear. Deletions cut 0 bases from V and 1 base from J, with 4 bases between. This CDR3 comprises 14 residues. Germline values: CDR1 SGHDT, CDR2 YYEEEE. This CDR3 is CASSLEMNTGELFF. CDR3 bases: TGTGCCAGCAGCTTGGAGATGAACACCGGGGAGCTGTTTTTT.

J is TRBJ1-1 and V is TRBV29-1, with no clear D. The V end was cut by 3 bases, the J end by 0 bases, with 2 bases between. Germline CDR1 SQVTM, CDR2 ANQGSEA. This CDR3 has 11 residues. For the CDR3, the DNA is TGCAGCGTTGAGGTGAACACTGAAGCTTTCTTT. It encodes CSVEVNTEAFF. Based on the CDR3 plus reference TRBV29-1 and TRBJ1-1, the full variable domain is SAVISQKPSRDICQRGTSLTIQCQVDSQVTMMFWYRQQPGQSLTLIATANQGSEATYESGFVIDKFPISRPNLTFSTLTVSNMSPEDSSIYLCSVEVNTEAFFGQGTRLTVV.

The chain couples TRBV4-3 to TRBJ2-2, with D tentatively TRBD1 (8 bases). The CDR3 has 15 residues. Germline V CDR1 and CDR2: LGHNA, YSLEER. V shed 6 bases and J shed 6 bases, with 17 bases lying between them. The CDR3 spells CASRQITGGAGELFF. In DNA, the CDR3 is TGCGCCAGCAGACAAATAACAGGGGGGGCCGGGGAGCTGTTTTTT.

This clone was recorded once. This rearrangement joins TRBV6-5 to TRBJ2-7; either TRBD1 or TRBD2 may supply D (5 bases each). Trimming pared 3 bases from V and 2 bases from J, leaving 17 bases between. The CDR3 length is 16 residues. Germline CDR1 and CDR2: MNHEY and SVGAGI. The CDR3 DNA reads TGTGCCAGCAGTTATGGGGGAATCGGGAAAACCTACGAGCAGTACTTC. Encoded protein: CASSYGGIGKTYEQYF.

This chain joins TRBV30 and TRBJ2-5, with D possibly matching TRBD2 (6 bases). Trimming removed 2 bases from V and 8 bases from J, with 15 bases in between. Germline V lookup: CDR1 GTSNPN, CDR2 SVGIG (reference sequence). The CDR3 is 13 amino acids. The CDR3 sequence: CAWSTGTQDTQYF. CDR3 nucleotides: TGTGCCTGGAGTACCGGGACTCAGGACACCCAGTACTTC. The whole variable domain, remainder taken from reference TRBV30 and TRBJ2-5, is SQTIHQWPATLVQPVGSPLSLECTVEGTSNPNLYWYRQAAGRGLQLLFYSVGIGQISSEVPQNLSASRPQDRQFILSSKKLLLSDSGFYLCAWSTGTQDTQYFGPGTRLLVL.

The J gene is TRBJ2-1, the V gene TRBV9; 7 positions match TRBD2. Trimming at V came to 4 bases and at J to 0 bases, leaving 4 bases not matched to a gene. The CDR3 is 15 amino acids. Germline V gene data show CDR1 as SGDLS and CDR2 as YYNGEE. In DNA form, the CDR3 reads TGTGCCAGCAGCCTCGGGACTACCTCCTACAATGAGCAGTTCTTC. Encoded protein: CASSLGTTSYNEQFF.

The chain links TRBV9 to TRBJ2-1, with TRBD1 identical over 7 bases. Germline CDR1 and CDR2: SGDLS and YYNGEE. V shed 3 bases, J shed 6 bases, and the junction held 12 bases outside the gene matches. The CDR3 spans 16 residues. This CDR3 reads CASSGGPGGTINEQFF. CDR3 DNA: TGTGCCAGCAGCGGGGGACCAGGGGGTACGATCAATGAGCAGTTCTTC.

V usage is TRBV6-1 and J usage is TRBJ2-3, with D unresolved. The CDR3 runs to 16 residues. Germline CDR1 is MNHNS and CDR2 is SASEGT. V lost 3 bases and J 0 bases, leaving 13 bases between the germline ends. The CDR3 protein is CASSDLKFTSTDTQYF. The CDR3 bases are TGTGCCAGCAGTGACTTGAAATTTACTAGCACAGATACGCAGTATTTT.

The chain links TRBV5-5 to TRBJ1-2; D call uncertain. This CDR3 is 15 amino acids long. The germline CDR1 and CDR2 sequences are SGHKS and YYEKEE (reference sequence). V lost 2 bases, J lost 5 bases, and 16 bases lay in between. The CDR3 DNA reads TGTGCCAGCAGCTTTCCAACGGCGGGGTTTTATGGCTACACCTTC. Amino acids: CASSFPTAGFYGYTF. The variable domain in full, with the rest retrieved from reference TRBV5-5 and TRBJ1-2, is DAGVTQSPTHLIKTRGQQVTLRCSPISGHKSVSWYQQVLGQGPQFIFQYYEKEERGRGNFPDRFSARQFPNYSSELNVNALLLGDSALYLCASSFPTAGFYGYTFGSGTRLTVV.

The chain has TRBV7-2 and TRBJ2-5; possibly TRBD1 for D (6 bases). This CDR3 is built from 14 residues. Germline assignment: CDR1 SGHTA and CDR2 FQGNSA. V lost 5 bases and J 5 bases, leaving 15 bases between the germline ends. CDR3 sequence: CASSADRYEETQYF. The DNA for the CDR3 is TGTGCCAGCAGCGCAGACAGGTACGAGGAGACCCAGTACTTC.

The chain is built from TRBV27 and TRBJ2-7; 10 bases fit TRBD1. Looked up from germline, CDR1 is MNHEY and CDR2 is SMNVEV (reference sequence). The CDR3 consists of 15 residues. J was trimmed by 6 bases and V by 3 bases; bases with no gene match: 8. The CDR3 DNA reads as TGTGCCAGCAGTTTGCCCGGGACAGGGGTTGGCGAGCAGTACTTC. Protein product: CASSLPGTGVGEQYF.

This clone was observed once. The chain links TRBV5-6 to TRBJ2-1; D is ambiguous. CDR3 size: 15 residues. Deletions cut 4 bases from V and 4 bases from J, with 15 bases between. Germline loops: CDR1 SGHDT, CDR2 YYEEEE. The CDR3 sequence: CASSTIDQKYNEQFF. CDR3 bases: TGTGCCAGCAGCACCATCGACCAAAAATACAATGAGCAGTTCTTC.

V and J are TRBV14 and TRBJ2-3; no firm D call. CDR1 SGHDN and CDR2 FVKESK come from the germline V gene. There are 11 residues in the CDR3. Trimming shortened V by 3 bases and J by 7 bases, and 5 bases separated the two germline ends. This CDR3 is CASSHSHTQYF. CDR3 nucleotides: TGTGCCAGCAGCCACTCACATACGCAGTATTTT.

There are a few counts of this clone. The chain couples TRBV11-2 to TRBJ1-3; no firm D call. V was pared by 0 bases and J by 0 bases, with 12 bases between. Germline lookup yields CDR1 SGHAT and CDR2 FQNNGV. CDR3 length: 17 residues. The CDR3 here is CASSLDRRRSSGNTIYF. CDR3 in DNA: TGTGCCAGCAGCTTAGACAGGCGAAGGAGCTCTGGAAACACCATATATTTT.

This sequence joins TRBV7-2 and TRBJ2-7, with 8 bases that match TRBD2. Losses at the gene ends were 4 bases for V and 0 bases for J; bases not matched to a gene: 5. This CDR3 has 15 amino acids. Germline assignment: CDR1 SGHTA and CDR2 FQGNSA. The DNA for the CDR3 is TGTGCCAGCAGCTATCCTAGCGGGCCCTCCTACGAGCAGTACTTC. This codes for CASSYPSGPSYEQYF.